Presented here are 24 T cell receptor beta chains from one specimen sequenced in a study of T-cell reconstitution after alpha-beta-depleted transplantation in children. Unique molecular identifiers were incorporated when the TCRbeta library was constructed. One entry per CDR3 protein results from TCRdb running MiXCR on the PCR reads. The table lists 250,000 to 400,000 distinct CDR3 sequences, roughly 21% of them singletons, with approximately 9.9% in the top ten. The sequencing used PBMCs, mostly from graft donor cells, collected 180 days after TCRalphabeta/CD19-depleted stem cell transplant. Every receptor here comes from a male patient younger than 18 who had a stem cell transplant for acute lymphoblastic leukemia, so the T cells may come from the graft donor.

This clonotype was found many times. The rearrangement joins TRBV7-9 to TRBJ2-7; maybe TRBD2 (5 bases). Between the trimmed V and J ends, which lost 2 bases and 2 bases, there was a span of 10 bases. Looked up from germline, CDR1 is SEHNR and CDR2 is FQNEAQ (reference sequence). The CDR3 is made up of 14 amino acids. The CDR3 loop is CASSLNRGPYEQYF. CDR3 DNA: TGTGCCAGCAGCTTAAACCGGGGTCCCTACGAGCAGTACTTC.

The chain joins TRBV5-1 to TRBJ2-1; TRBD2 matches 7 bases. Losses at the gene ends were 7 bases for V and 3 bases for J; bases not matched to a gene: 10. The CDR3 is made up of 15 amino acids. CDR1 SGHRS and CDR2 YFSETQ come from the germline V gene. The CDR3: CASGTPASGYNEQFF. The CDR3 DNA sequence: TGCGCCAGCGGCACCCCGGCTAGCGGCTACAATGAGCAGTTCTTC.

This clonotype was seen only a few times. V usage is TRBV5-1 and J usage is TRBJ1-2; the D is unclear. CDR1 is SGHRS, CDR2 YFSETQ, per germline. Trimming took off 6 bases at V and 4 bases at J, with 16 bases between the two ends. The CDR3 loop spans 14 amino acids. CDR3 nucleotide sequence: TGCGCCAGCAAGACGGATCGCCCCCCCTATGGCTACACCTTC. Its translation is CASKTDRPPYGYTF. Full variable domain (remainder filled in from reference TRBV5-1 and TRBJ1-2): KAGVTQTPRYLIKTRGQQVTLSCSPISGHRSVSWYQQTPGQGLQFLFEYFSETQRNKGNFPGRFSGRQFSNSRSEMNVSTLELGDSALYLCASKTDRPPYGYTFGSGTRLTVV.

Regarding this clonotype: One junction end disagrees with the germline gene, perhaps due to a read error. The rearrangement links TRBV7-2 to TRBJ2-1; no firm D call. CDR1 is SGHTA and CDR2 is FQGNSA in the germline V gene. The CDR3 consists of 15 residues. Written as DNA, the CDR3 is TGTGCCAGCAGCTTAGCGAGGACGATAGGCAATGAGCGGTTCTTC. This encodes CASSLARTIGNERFF.

This clonotype has a handful of counts. The V gene is TRBV9, the J gene TRBJ2-2, with D possibly TRBD1 on 6 matching bases. Germline V gene data show CDR1 as SGDLS and CDR2 as YYNGEE. The CDR3 is 15 residues long. V was shortened by 3 bases and J by 1 base, with 10 bases between the two germline ends. CDR3 bases: TGTGCCAGCAGCGAGACAGGACTGAACACCGGGGAGCTGTTTTTT. It translates to CASSETGLNTGELFF.

The chain employs TRBV27 and TRBJ1-6, with TRBD1 matching over 9 bases. V gave up 1 base and J gave up 3 bases; unmatched junction bases: 4. The CDR3 spans 17 residues. The germline gives CDR1 MNHEY, CDR2 SMNVEV (reference sequence). The CDR3 coding sequence is TGTGCCAGCAGTTTATATACGGGACAGGGCTATAATTCACCCCTCCACTTT. Amino acid sequence: CASSLYTGQGYNSPLHF.

This clonotype was found many times. The V call is TRBV4-1, the J call TRBJ2-2; TRBD2 is a possible D gene (6 bases). CDR1 MGHRA and CDR2 YSYEKL come from the germline V gene. Trimming removed 3 bases from V and 0 bases from J, with 14 bases in between. The CDR3 runs 17 residues. The CDR3 DNA follows: TGCGCCAGCAGCCACTTTGGGGACTTCGCGAACACCGGGGAGCTGTTTTTT. It specifies CASSHFGDFANTGELFF.

The CDR3 loop is CASSYREDNEQFF. The DNA for the CDR3 is TGTGCCAGCAGTTATCGGGAGGACAATGAGCAGTTCTTC. This chain links TRBV28 with TRBJ2-1; 7 nucleotides align to TRBD2. In germline, CDR1 is MDHEN, CDR2 SYDVKM. The CDR3 runs 13 residues. V lost 4 bases, J lost 5 bases, and 2 bases stayed unmatched.

V is TRBV20-1 and J is TRBJ2-7; D remains unclear. Trimming shortened V by 1 base and J by 2 bases, and 15 bases separated the two germline ends. The CDR3 runs to 15 residues. Germline CDR1 reads DFQATT; CDR2 reads SNEGSKA (reference sequence). The CDR3 region is CSARVGMAKTYEQYF. DNA for the CDR3: TGCAGTGCTAGAGTTGGGATGGCGAAGACCTACGAGCAGTACTTC.

This chain joins TRBV7-9 and TRBJ2-1; maybe TRBD2 (5 bases). This CDR3 spans 12 amino acids. Germline V gives CDR1 SEHNR, CDR2 FQNEAQ (reference sequence). The V and J ends lost 5 bases and 10 bases respectively, with 12 bases between them. The CDR3 nucleotides are TGTGCCAGCAGCGCCCTCGGGGTGGAGCAGTTCTTC. Residues: CASSALGVEQFF.

The rearrangement links TRBV15 to TRBJ2-7, with TRBD2 identical over 9 bases. The ends lost 1 base at V and 4 bases at J; junction bases unmatched: 8. CDR1 and CDR2 from the germline V gene are LNHNV and YYDKDF (reference sequence). The CDR3 is 16 amino acids. The CDR3 reads CATSRAPGLAEYEQYF. CDR3 DNA: TGTGCCACCAGCAGAGCTCCGGGACTAGCAGAATACGAGCAGTACTTC.

J is TRBJ1-2 and V is TRBV29-1, with 9 nucleotides matching TRBD1. Trimming took 7 bases from V and 2 from J; bases not matched to a gene: 5. The CDR3 covers 13 residues. The germline V gene encodes CDR1 SQVTM and CDR2 ANQGSEA. The CDR3 reads CSAYRGRNYGYTF. CDR3 nucleotides: TGCAGCGCATACAGGGGGCGAAACTATGGCTACACCTTC.

The chain couples TRBV20-1 to TRBJ1-1, with D perhaps TRBD1 (6 bases). The CDR3 runs to 16 residues. Germline V gene sequence: CDR1 DFQATT, CDR2 SNEGSKA (reference sequence). Trimming took 3 bases from V and 2 from J, leaving 19 bases between them. CDR3 amino acids: CSARGEGVGPNTEAFF. The DNA for the CDR3 is TGCAGTGCTAGGGGCGAGGGGGTGGGGCCCAACACTGAAGCTTTCTTT.

This chain joins TRBV7-2 and TRBJ2-1; D is unclear. The V end lost 0 bases, the J end lost 10 bases, and 16 bases lay between the germline ends. Germline-derived CDR1 and CDR2 are SGHTA and FQGNSA. The CDR3 runs 15 residues. CDR3 sequence reads: CASSLAEAGTPEQFF. The CDR3 DNA is TGTGCCAGCAGCTTAGCGGAAGCCGGTACTCCCGAGCAGTTCTTC.

The rearrangement joins TRBV12-3 or TRBV12-4 to TRBJ1-4; the match to TRBD1 covers 10 bases. V shed 5 bases and J 8 bases; nucleotides not matched to a gene: 8. This CDR3 contains 15 residues. Here the CDR3 DNA reads TGTGCCAGCAGTGACGCGGGACAGGGGTTGGAAAAACTGTTTTTT. This translates into CASSDAGQGLEKLFF.

This clonotype occurred once. CDR3 DNA: TGCGCCAGCAGCGTGGTACTAACGGAGGGGCAGTACTTC. The encoded protein is CASSVVLTEGQYF. V usage is TRBV5-1 and J usage is TRBJ2-7; tentatively, D is TRBD2 (6 bases). This CDR3 is built from 13 residues. Between the trimmed V and J ends, which lost 4 bases and 9 bases, there was a span of 17 bases. In germline, CDR1 is SGHRS, CDR2 YFSETQ.

The CDR3 sequence: CSATDGLTLNTEAFF. The CDR3 DNA is TGCAGTGCTACCGACGGCCTAACACTGAACACTGAAGCTTTCTTT. The chain uses TRBV20-1 and TRBJ1-1; D is ambiguous. V was trimmed by 4 bases and J by 0 bases, leaving 15 bases between them. CDR1 is DFQATT and CDR2 is SNEGSKA in the germline V gene (reference sequence). The CDR3 sequence is 15 residues long.

V gene TRBV4-1 combines with J gene TRBJ2-7; 9 nucleotides match TRBD2. Germline values: CDR1 MGHRA, CDR2 YSYEKL. CDR3 length equals 18 residues. V gave up 0 bases and J gave up 6 bases; unmatched junction bases: 15. CDR3 sequence reads: CASSQDKYGGLADSEQYF. The DNA for the CDR3 is TGCGCCAGCAGCCAAGATAAGTATGGGGGACTAGCAGACTCCGAGCAGTACTTC.

V gene TRBV5-1 combines with J gene TRBJ2-2, with D maybe TRBD2 (6 bases). The V end was cut by 4 bases, the J end by 5 bases, with 15 bases between. Germline CDR1 SGHRS, CDR2 YFSETQ. This CDR3 has 15 amino acids. CDR3 bases: TGCGCCAGCAGCGCCGGGAGTGGATGGACCGGGGAGCTGTTTTTT. Protein: CASSAGSGWTGELFF.

Ten or more counts support this clonotype. The chain recombines TRBV15 with TRBJ2-7, with no clear D. The CDR3 has 14 residues. CDR1 and CDR2 (germline): LNHNV, YYDKDF (reference sequence). The V end lost 0 bases, the J end lost 3 bases, and 9 bases lay between the germline ends. CDR3 DNA: TGTGCCACCAGCAGAGATCCAGGTCTCTACGAGCAGTACTTC. Translated: CATSRDPGLYEQYF.

This clonotype has only a few counts. The chain is built from TRBV29-1 and TRBJ2-3, with D perhaps TRBD1 or TRBD2 (6 bases each). This CDR3 is built from 15 residues. The V gene lost 4 bases and the J gene lost 3 bases, with 17 bases spanning the gap. CDR1 SQVTM and CDR2 ANQGSEA come from the germline V gene. DNA for the CDR3: TGCAGCGTTGGTGGAGGCCGGGGGCGAACAGATACGCAGTATTTT. Encoded protein: CSVGGGRGRTDTQYF.

This clonotype showed up just a few times. The chain is built from TRBV27 and TRBJ1-5; D gene ambiguous. The CDR3 extends over 18 amino acids. Germline loops: CDR1 MNHEY, CDR2 SMNVEV (reference sequence). V was cut by 0 bases and J by 0 bases, with 15 bases left in between. The CDR3 coding sequence is TGTGCCAGCAGTTTATCGAGAGTATTAACGGATAGCAATCAGCCCCAGCATTTT. Translation: CASSLSRVLTDSNQPQHF.

A few counts support this clonotype. This sequence joins TRBV3-1 and TRBJ1-6; tentatively, D is TRBD1 (5 bases). Trimming removed 1 base from V and 7 bases from J, with 11 bases in between. Looked up from germline, CDR1 is LGHDT and CDR2 is YNNKEL (reference sequence). CDR3 length: 15 residues. The CDR3 sequence: CASSQGGTKNSPLHF. The CDR3 DNA follows: TGTGCCAGCAGCCAAGGAGGGACGAAAAATTCACCCCTCCACTTT. Variable domain in full (rest from reference TRBV3-1 and TRBJ1-6): DTAVSQTPKYLVTQMGNDKSIKCEQNLGHDTMYWYKQDSKKFLKIMFSYNNKELIINETVPNRFSPKSPDKAHLNLHINSLELGDSAVYFCASSQGGTKNSPLHFGNGTRLTVT.

This clonotype was detected ten times or more. The chain joins TRBV6-5 to TRBJ2-7, with D tentatively TRBD2 (6 bases). This CDR3 has 16 amino acids. Looked up from germline, CDR1 is MNHEY and CDR2 is SVGAGI. V lost 0 bases to trimming and J lost 4 bases, with 16 bases between them. CDR3 in amino acids: CASSYSPQGLLYEQYF. In DNA form, the CDR3 reads TGTGCCAGCAGTTACTCCCCCCAGGGACTGCTTTACGAGCAGTACTTC.